This TCR beta chain stems from a study of identifying expanded T cells in peripheral blood. The protocol was immunoSEQ multiplex PCR, while the TCRdb copy is restricted to in-frame clones and leaves out a portion. The table shows about 78,000 clones, with roughly 86% occurring only once. No infections or other immune events were documented during collection. Study-wide points: Over approximately two and four weeks, about 15 and 19 clones changed, versus 1.2 between replicates.

In germline, CDR1 is SGHNT, CDR2 YYREEE (reference sequence). V lost 0 bases and J 0 bases, leaving 4 bases between the germline ends. This CDR3 spans 13 amino acids. As regards this clone: As yet, its antigen is unknown.

The sample taken for sequencing was blood. The chain has TRBV5-4 and TRBJ2-7, with D unresolved. The TCR comes from a person aged 18 to 75 in good health. The CDR3 here is CASSLVSSYEQYF. The CDR3 coding sequence is TGTGCCAGCAGCTTGGTGAGCTCCTACGAGCAGTACTTC.